This T cell receptor (beta chain) was sequenced for a study of cytomegalovirus exposure and HLA in healthy donors. Looking at the study overall: The use of the same platform for the approximately 110 validation repertoires and the approximately 670 first-cohort repertoires was reported by a later analysis. Findings and caveats of the study: The classifier was said to identify cytomegalovirus status with high specificity and sensitivity. According to the study, roughly 180 TCR beta chains were cytomegalovirus-associated.

The donors were part of the approximately 120-subject validation cohort, which stood apart from the approximately 670-subject first cohort. V trimming: 2 bases; J trimming: 8 bases; junction bases outside the gene matches: 8. Germline-derived CDR1 and CDR2 are SGHTA and FQGNSA. This CDR3 region has 15 residues. About this clone: Antigen unknown.

The data were produced by immunoSEQ multiplex PCR, yet TCRdb's version contains in-frame clones alone and is incomplete. Here the sample spans over 150,000 clones, about 90% being singletons. The source material was PBMCs. The V and J genes are TRBV7-2 and TRBJ2-1; TRBD2 matches at 8 bases. The clonotype was recovered from a woman aged 25-40 years in good health and CMV-seronegative. The CDR3, as DNA: TGTGCCAGCAGCTTATTCGGGAGGGCCGTCGATGAGCAGTTCTTC. It is translated as CASSLFGRAVDEQFF.